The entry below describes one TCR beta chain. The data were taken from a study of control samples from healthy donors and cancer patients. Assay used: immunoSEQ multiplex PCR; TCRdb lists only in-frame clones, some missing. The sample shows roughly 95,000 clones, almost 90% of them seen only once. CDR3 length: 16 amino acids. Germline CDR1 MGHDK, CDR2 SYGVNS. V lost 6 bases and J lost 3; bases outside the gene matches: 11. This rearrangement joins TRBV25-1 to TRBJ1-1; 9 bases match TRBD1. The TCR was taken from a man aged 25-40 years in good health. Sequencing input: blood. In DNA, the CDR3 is TGTGCCAGCAGCCCCCGGGACAGGGTTCGGGACACTGAAGCTTTCTTT. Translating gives CASSPRDRVRDTEAFF.